A single sample is the source of the 32 T cell receptor beta chains below, sequenced in a study of blood T cell repertoires in COVID-19 (dated by TCRdb to the early 2020s). Libraries were made using the immunoSEQ multiplex PCR assay. TCRdb took this table from immuneACCESS and kept in-frame rearrangements with V and J called. Such tables lack part of the clones; where checked against another copy, unresolved V genes explain under half of the gap, and the rest is unexplained. In all, the sample holds 25,000 to 30,000 clones, and about 80% of those were seen once. The ten largest clones take up roughly 1.8% of the sample. The specimen was peripheral blood. These TCRs come from a man at least 80 years old with active or convalescent COVID-19.

In DNA, the CDR3 is TGTGCCAGCAGCTTCGGGCTAGCGGGGGGTCGGGAGACCCAGTACTTC. Translated, it gives CASSFGLAGGRETQYF. The rearrangement joins TRBV7-6 to TRBJ2-5; 11 nucleotides match TRBD2. Germline V gene data show CDR1 as SGHVS and CDR2 as FNYEAQ. Unmatched junction bases numbered 8, after V lost 3 bases and J lost 5 bases. The CDR3 loop spans 16 amino acids.

V and J are TRBV24-1 and TRBJ2-3; D uncertain. Deletions cut 8 bases from V and 4 bases from J, with 9 bases between. The V gene's germline CDR1 is KGHDR and CDR2 SFDVKD. The length of the CDR3 is 12 residues. CDR3 in DNA: TGTGCCACCACAGGTTGGGCAGATACGCAGTATTTT. It encodes CATTGWADTQYF.

The J gene is TRBJ2-2, the V gene TRBV3-1 (or the pseudogene TRBV3-2); D not certain. There are 13 residues in the CDR3. Trimming cost V 1 base and J 5 bases, with 5 bases left between them. From germline, CDR1 is LGHDT and CDR2 YNNKEL (reference sequence). CDR3 nucleotide sequence: TGTGCCAGCAGCCAAGTTTCGACCGGGGAGCTGTTTTTT. Amino acids: CASSQVSTGELFF.

The CDR3, as DNA: TGTGCCAGCAGCCGGAGAAGCTCGCCGGATACGCAGTATTTT. Its protein product is CASSRRSSPDTQYF. V usage is TRBV27 and J usage is TRBJ2-3; D gene ambiguous. The V gene lost 6 bases and the J gene lost 6 bases, with 16 bases spanning the gap. The CDR3 is 14 amino acids. CDR1 is MNHEY and CDR2 is SMNVEV in the germline V gene (reference sequence).

The chain combines TRBV5-3 with TRBJ2-1; D ambiguous. TRBV5-3 is assigned to the ORF class and has an uncertain function. This CDR3 comprises 13 residues. With 0 bases removed from V and 4 bases from J, the gap between germline ends came to 5 bases. The chain's CDR3 is CARSLGEYNEQFF. CDR3 in DNA: TGTGCCAGAAGCTTGGGCGAATACAATGAGCAGTTCTTC.

The chain links TRBV21-1 to TRBJ1-2; the DNA was not compared with TRBD1, the D call given in the table. TRBV21-1 counts as a pseudogene. CDR3 size: 15 residues. CDR3 bases: TGTGCCAGCAGCAAAGATCCCGGAAGGGGCTATGGCTACACCTTC. This sequence encodes CASSKDPGRGYGYTF.

The chain employs TRBV7-9 and TRBJ2-1; 7 bases are a match to TRBD2. CDR3 length: 16 amino acids. Losses at the gene ends were 3 bases for V and 1 base for J; bases not matched to a gene: 6. Looked up from germline, CDR1 is SEHNR and CDR2 is FQNEAQ (reference sequence). CDR3 protein: CASSFEAGPSYNEQFF. The CDR3 region has the DNA TGTGCCAGCAGCTTCGAAGCGGGGCCGTCCTACAATGAGCAGTTCTTC. Supplemented by reference TRBV7-9 and TRBJ2-1, the full variable domain reads DTGVSQNPRHKITKRGQNVTFRCDPISEHNRLYWYRQTLGQGPEFLTYFQNEAQLEKSRLLSDRFSAERPKGSFSTLEIQRTEQGDSAMYLCASSFEAGPSYNEQFFGPGTRLTVL.

The rearrangement links TRBV3-1 (or the pseudogene TRBV3-2) to TRBJ1-2; 7 positions match TRBD1. The CDR3 sequence is 16 residues long. Per the germline V gene, CDR1 is LGHDT and CDR2 is YNNKEL (reference sequence). V shed 1 base, J shed 2 bases, and the junction held 7 bases outside the gene matches. The CDR3 coding sequence is TGTGCCAGCAGCCAAGGGTTAGGGGGCGCGAACTATGGCTACACCTTC. This encodes CASSQGLGGANYGYTF.

This chain uses TRBV6-6 with TRBJ1-5; 10 bases are a match to TRBD1. The V and J ends lost 4 bases and 6 bases, in that order; junction bases with no gene match: 3. Per the germline V gene, CDR1 is MNHNY and CDR2 is SVGAGI (reference sequence). The CDR3 has 14 residues. The DNA of the CDR3 is TGTGCCAGCAGTTCCGGGACAGGGGTTCAGCCCCAGCATTTT. Translated, it gives CASSSGTGVQPQHF.

The gene calls are TRBV5-1 and TRBJ2-1; 8 bases align to TRBD2. V gave up 4 bases and J gave up 2 bases; unmatched junction bases: 5. The CDR3 consists of 15 residues. Germline-derived CDR1 and CDR2 are SGHRS and YFSETQ. The CDR3 DNA sequence: TGCGCCAGCAGCCCAGGACTAGCACCCTACAATGAGCAGTTCTTC. Translating gives CASSPGLAPYNEQFF. The complete variable domain, with remaining parts taken from reference TRBV5-1 and TRBJ2-1, reads KAGVTQTPRYLIKTRGQQVTLSCSPISGHRSVSWYQQTPGQGLQFLFEYFSETQRNKGNFPGRFSGRQFSNSRSEMNVSTLELGDSALYLCASSPGLAPYNEQFFGPGTRLTVL.

The chain is built from TRBV6-2 or TRBV6-3 and TRBJ2-1; 13 bases are shared with TRBD2. CDR1 MNHEY and CDR2 SVGEGT come from the germline V gene. The CDR3 has 17 amino acids. V lost 4 bases, J lost 5 bases, and 8 bases stayed unmatched. CDR3 loop: CASSSSHGLAGDNEQFF. In DNA form, the CDR3 reads TGTGCCAGCAGTTCCTCCCATGGACTAGCGGGGGACAATGAGCAGTTCTTC.

The V and J genes are TRBV4-2 and TRBJ2-7; 8 bases map to TRBD1. Germline assignment: CDR1 LGHNA and CDR2 YNFKEQ. Losses at the gene ends were 4 bases for V and 6 bases for J; bases not matched to a gene: 17. This CDR3 is built from 17 residues. The CDR3 region has the DNA TGTGCCAGCAGCCCCGAACCTCGACAGGGGCCGACGGGCGAGCAGTACTTC. This translates into CASSPEPRQGPTGEQYF.

The chain has TRBV27 and TRBJ2-7; D may be TRBD1 (5 bases). This CDR3 is built from 16 residues. V lost 2 bases and J lost 3, with 17 bases in between. Germline CDR1 reads MNHEY; CDR2 reads SMNVEV (reference sequence). CDR3 coding DNA: TGTGCCAGCAGTTTACAGCGCCTTGGGGCCCACTACGAGCAGTACTTC. Residues: CASSLQRLGAHYEQYF.

V usage is TRBV28 and J usage is TRBJ2-7; D remains ambiguous. V gave up 6 bases and J gave up 3 bases, with 9 bases separating them. In germline, CDR1 is MDHEN, CDR2 SYDVKM. This CDR3 has 12 amino acids. The CDR3 sequence: CASRKERYEQYF. The CDR3 region has the DNA TGTGCCAGCAGAAAAGAGCGCTACGAGCAGTACTTC.

The rearrangement joins TRBV12-3 or TRBV12-4 to TRBJ2-5; D may be TRBD1 (6 bases). CDR3 length: 13 residues. V lost 4 bases and J 1 base, leaving 7 bases between the germline ends. CDR3 loop: CASSWGPQETQYF. CDR3 coding DNA: TGTGCCAGCAGTTGGGGGCCCCAAGAGACCCAGTACTTC.

The V and J genes are TRBV3-1 (or the pseudogene TRBV3-2) and TRBJ1-2, with 7 bases aligning to TRBD1. Looked up from germline, CDR1 is LGHDT and CDR2 is YNNKEL (reference sequence). V trimming: 0 bases; J trimming: 4 bases; junction bases outside the gene matches: 5. CDR3 length equals 15 residues. The CDR3: CASSQELGTAYGYTF. The CDR3 nucleotides read TGTGCCAGCAGCCAAGAGCTCGGGACAGCCTATGGCTACACCTTC.

The V gene is TRBV24-1, the J gene TRBJ1-2; TRBD1 aligns across 8 bases. The CDR3 length is 13 residues. Trimming removed 4 bases from V and 7 bases from J; junction bases left unmatched: 4. Germline loops: CDR1 KGHDR, CDR2 SFDVKD. CDR3 residues: CATSEWTGFGYTF. The CDR3 nucleotides are TGTGCCACCAGTGAGTGGACAGGGTTTGGCTACACCTTC.

The V and J genes are TRBV7-9 and TRBJ1-1; 7 nucleotides align to TRBD1. V was clipped by 7 bases and J by 7 bases; unmatched bases: 12. This CDR3 is built from 14 residues. CDR1 is SEHNR and CDR2 is FQNEAQ in the germline V gene (reference sequence). The CDR3 bases are TGTGCCAGCAACCTCCGGGACAGTGCCCTTGAAGCTTTCTTT. It encodes CASNLRDSALEAFF.

V gene TRBV14 combines with J gene TRBJ1-1; D ambiguous. Germline lookup yields CDR1 SGHDN and CDR2 FVKESK. There are 13 residues in the CDR3. Trimming took off 1 base at V and 7 bases at J, with 10 bases between the two ends. CDR3 residues: CASSQGFYGEAFF. CDR3 in DNA: TGTGCCAGCAGCCAAGGTTTCTATGGTGAAGCTTTCTTT.

The chain couples TRBV5-5 to TRBJ2-6; the D is unclear. The CDR3 runs 15 residues. Germline CDR1 is SGHKS and CDR2 is YYEKEE (reference sequence). Trimming pared 3 bases from V and 0 bases from J, leaving 7 bases between. The CDR3 DNA reads TGTGCCAGCAGCTCTATAATCTCTGGGGCCAACGTCCTGACTTTC. Its translation is CASSSIISGANVLTF.

The CDR3 bases are TGTGCCAGCAGCCGGGACAGAAGAGAAAAACTGTTTTTT. Translated, it gives CASSRDRREKLFF. The chain carries TRBV7-2 and TRBJ1-4, with TRBD1 matching over 7 bases. The junction had 5 bases not matched to a gene; V was cut back by 5 bases and J by 8 bases. The V gene's germline CDR1 is SGHTA and CDR2 FQGNSA. This CDR3 is 13 amino acids long.

This clone occurred a few times. The rearrangement links TRBV5-4 to TRBJ2-5; no firm D call. Germline V gives CDR1 SGHNT, CDR2 YYREEE (reference sequence). V shed 4 bases and J shed 1 base, with 11 bases lying between them. The CDR3 is 14 residues long. Here the CDR3 DNA reads TGTGCCAGCAGCCCTAAAGGCGGCCAAGAGACCCAGTACTTC. Amino acids: CASSPKGGQETQYF. Supplemented by reference TRBV5-4 and TRBJ2-5, the full variable domain reads ETGVTQSPTHLIKTRGQQVTLRCSSQSGHNTVSWYQQALGQGPQFIFQYYREEENGRGNFPPRFSGLQFPNYSSELNVNALELDDSALYLCASSPKGGQETQYFGPGTRLLVL.

The V gene is TRBV6-5, the J gene TRBJ1-1, with a tentative D call TRBD1 (5 bases). Germline V CDR1 and CDR2: MNHEY, SVGAGI. CDR3 length: 13 residues. The V and J ends lost 6 bases and 12 bases respectively, with 20 bases between them. This chain's CDR3 is CASSSSFGTRPFF. The CDR3 region has the DNA TGTGCCAGCAGCTCCTCCTTTGGGACTCGACCTTTCTTT.

This chain links TRBV5-1 with TRBJ1-2; weak D call: TRBD1 (5 bases). V lost 4 bases and J 10 bases, leaving 26 bases between the germline ends. Germline values: CDR1 SGHRS, CDR2 YFSETQ. The CDR3 consists of 16 residues. CDR3 sequence reads: CASSPDPTAEIRDYTF. The CDR3 DNA reads as TGCGCCAGCAGCCCCGACCCGACAGCAGAGATAAGGGACTACACCTTC.

V gene TRBV2 combines with J gene TRBJ1-3; 7 bases agree with TRBD1. The length of the CDR3 is 15 residues. The ends lost 5 bases at V and 4 bases at J; junction bases unmatched: 8. Germline V gene lookup returns CDR1 SNHLY and CDR2 FYNNEI. The CDR3 nucleotides are TGTGCCAGCAGTTTTTCGACAGGGCGCGGAAACACCATATATTTT. Amino acids: CASSFSTGRGNTIYF.

The chain uses TRBV10-1 and TRBJ2-3, with 10 nucleotides matching TRBD2. V was pared by 2 bases and J by 2 bases, with 4 bases of the junction left unmatched. This CDR3 comprises 16 residues. Per germline, CDR1 WNHNN and CDR2 SYGVQD (reference sequence). CDR3 in amino acids: CASSEKRGGNTDTQYF. CDR3 coding DNA: TGCGCCAGCAGTGAGAAGCGGGGGGGAAACACAGATACGCAGTATTTT.

The CDR3 sequence is CASTPGPGGNQPQHF. For the CDR3, the DNA is TGCGCCAGCACGCCTGGTCCGGGAGGCAATCAGCCCCAGCATTTT. This chain links TRBV5-1 with TRBJ1-5; D remains unclear. The CDR3 extends over 15 amino acids. Germline CDR1 and CDR2: SGHRS and YFSETQ. V was trimmed by 6 bases and J by 2 bases, leaving 15 bases between them.

The rearrangement links TRBV15 to TRBJ1-5; TRBD1 agrees at 7 bases. The CDR3 extends over 14 amino acids. Germline loops: CDR1 LNHNV, CDR2 YYDKDF (reference sequence). The V and J ends lost 5 bases and 6 bases, in that order; junction bases with no gene match: 7. In DNA, the CDR3 is TGTGCCACCAGCGGGGGATCAGGGGGTCAGCCCCAGCATTTT. Translated, it gives CATSGGSGGQPQHF.

The genes are TRBV6-1 and TRBJ2-3; TRBD1 matches 8 bases. CDR3 length: 16 amino acids. V lost 3 bases to trimming and J lost 1 base; unmatched junction nucleotides: 6. Germline CDR1 reads MNHNS; CDR2 reads SASEGT. CDR3 sequence: CASSDWTGSGTDTQYF. CDR3 sequence (DNA): TGTGCCAGCAGTGATTGGACAGGGTCTGGCACAGATACGCAGTATTTT.

The chain links TRBV3-1 (or the pseudogene TRBV3-2) to TRBJ1-2; 8 nucleotides align to TRBD1. After removal of 5 bases from V and 4 bases from J, the junction contained 6 bases not matched to a gene. Germline values: CDR1 LGHDT, CDR2 YNNKEL (reference sequence). This CDR3 is built from 14 residues. This chain's CDR3 is CASSTRDRLYGYTF. The CDR3, as DNA: TGTGCCAGCAGCACCCGGGACAGGCTCTATGGCTACACCTTC.

The rearrangement uses TRBV2 and TRBJ2-7; 8 bases align to TRBD1. The germline gives CDR1 SNHLY, CDR2 FYNNEI. The CDR3 runs 12 residues. V shed 8 bases and J 6 bases; nucleotides not matched to a gene: 6. CDR3 sequence reads: CASGKTGVEQYF. Here the CDR3 DNA reads TGTGCCAGCGGAAAGACAGGGGTCGAGCAGTACTTC.

The chain carries TRBV5-4 and TRBJ1-2, with D possibly TRBD1 on 5 matching bases. The CDR3 contains 13 residues. Trimming took off 4 bases at V and 6 bases at J, with 13 bases between the two ends. The V gene's germline CDR1 is SGHNT and CDR2 YYREEE (reference sequence). In nucleotides, the CDR3 is TGTGCCAGCAGCCAAGGTGGGGGGGATGGCTACACCTTC. This gives the protein CASSQGGGDGYTF.